The next 10 T cell receptor beta chains were all read from a single sample in a study of T cells in localized non-small cell lung cancer. Repertoires were generated with immunoSEQ multiplex PCR, while TCRdb's copy carries only in-frame clones and drops some. The top ten hold more than 1% of the sample, which has 15,000 to 20,000 clones, nearly 90% seen once. Here the sequenced sample was peripheral blood mononuclear cells, taken before any cancer treatment. The receptor source for this set is a woman aged 35-75 years with stage III lung adenocarcinoma.

This rearrangement joins TRBV5-1 to TRBJ2-7; TRBD2 is a possible D gene (5 bases). Germline CDR1 and CDR2: SGHRS and YFSETQ. There are 13 residues in the CDR3. Trimming removed 5 bases at V and 1 base at J, with 10 bases between. The CDR3 nucleotides are TGCGCCAGCAGGGAAAGGGAGTCCTACGAGCAGTACTTC. Translating gives CASRERESYEQYF.

This CDR3 is CASSPQLTSGGADTQYF. DNA of the CDR3: TGTGCCAGCAGCCCTCAATTGACTAGCGGGGGGGCAGATACGCAGTATTTT. This chain connects TRBV9 to TRBJ2-3; 14 bases line up with TRBD2. Per germline, CDR1 SGDLS and CDR2 YYNGEE. J was trimmed by 4 bases and V by 4 bases; bases with no gene match: 8. The CDR3 sequence is 17 residues long.

This rearrangement joins TRBV6-6 to TRBJ1-3, with a tentative D call TRBD1 (6 bases). With 7 bases removed from V and 3 bases from J, the gap between germline ends came to 10 bases. The CDR3 consists of 13 residues. Germline V gives CDR1 MNHNY, CDR2 SVGAGI (reference sequence). The CDR3 protein is CASKAGDGNTIYF. Here the CDR3 DNA reads TGTGCCAGCAAGGCAGGGGATGGAAACACCATATATTTT.

The chain carries TRBV6-1 and TRBJ1-2; D perhaps matches TRBD1 (5 bases). V shed 8 bases and J shed 5 bases, with 15 bases lying between them. CDR1 is MNHNS, CDR2 SASEGT, per germline. CDR3 length equals 13 residues. DNA of the CDR3: TGTGCCAGCTGGGCAGGGCCAGGATATGGCTACACCTTC. Its protein is CASWAGPGYGYTF.

This clone has just one count. V and J are TRBV7-2 and TRBJ2-7; D gene unclear. The germline gives CDR1 SGHTA, CDR2 FQGNSA. V lost 5 bases, J lost 1 base, and 9 bases lay in between. The CDR3 has 13 amino acids. The DNA of the CDR3 is TGTGCCAGCAGCAAGCCGGGTTCCTACGAGCAGTACTTC. Amino acid sequence: CASSKPGSYEQYF. The full variable domain, its missing parts supplied by reference TRBV7-2 and TRBJ2-7, is GAGVSQSPSNKVTEKGKDVELRCDPISGHTALYWYRQSLGQGLEFLIYFQGNSAPDKSGLPSDRFSAERTGGSVSTLTIQRTQQEDSAVYLCASSKPGSYEQYFGPGTRLTVT.

This sequence joins TRBV25-1 and TRBJ2-1, with TRBD2 matching over 9 bases. The CDR3 contains 15 residues. With 3 bases clipped from V and 5 bases from J, the junction kept 5 bases outside the gene matches. The germline CDR1 and CDR2 sequences are MGHDK and SYGVNS. The CDR3 DNA follows: TGTGCCAGCAGTGAGAGCGGGGGGAACCACAATGAGCAGTTCTTC. It encodes CASSESGGNHNEQFF.

V gene TRBV5-1 combines with J gene TRBJ2-5; possible D gene TRBD2, 5 bases. Between the trimmed V and J ends, which lost 1 base and 2 bases, there was a span of 15 bases. The germline gives CDR1 SGHRS, CDR2 YFSETQ. The CDR3 totals 16 residues. CDR3 DNA: TGCGCCAGCAGCTTGTCTGCGCTAGCAGGTCAAGAGACCCAGTACTTC. Translation: CASSLSALAGQETQYF. The full variable domain, rest sourced from reference TRBV5-1 and TRBJ2-5, is KAGVTQTPRYLIKTRGQQVTLSCSPISGHRSVSWYQQTPGQGLQFLFEYFSETQRNKGNFPGRFSGRQFSNSRSEMNVSTLELGDSALYLCASSLSALAGQETQYFGPGTRLLVL.

This clone showed up just once. CDR3 protein: CATGLAGGNEQFF. DNA of the CDR3: TGTGCCACCGGACTAGCGGGAGGGAATGAGCAGTTCTTC. The genes are TRBV6-5 and TRBJ2-1, with TRBD2 matching over 15 bases. Germline V gene data show CDR1 as MNHEY and CDR2 as SVGAGI. J was trimmed by 7 bases and V by 10 bases; bases with no gene match: 2. This CDR3 has 13 amino acids.

The chain has TRBV7-6 and TRBJ1-1, with D unresolved. Germline V gene sequence: CDR1 SGHVS, CDR2 FNYEAQ. The CDR3 is 13 amino acids. V was pared by 5 bases and J by 3 bases, with 10 bases between. DNA of the CDR3: TGTGCCAGCAGCCCCCGCCCGGACACTGAAGCTTTCTTT. Residues: CASSPRPDTEAFF.

The rearrangement joins TRBV2 to TRBJ2-1; 11 bases line up with TRBD2. Germline lookup yields CDR1 SNHLY and CDR2 FYNNEI. This CDR3 has 17 amino acids. After removal of 8 bases from V and 6 bases from J, the junction contained 15 bases not matched to a gene. CDR3 region: CASARGALLAGVNEQFF. DNA for the CDR3: TGTGCCAGCGCCCGGGGGGCCTTACTAGCGGGAGTCAATGAGCAGTTCTTC.